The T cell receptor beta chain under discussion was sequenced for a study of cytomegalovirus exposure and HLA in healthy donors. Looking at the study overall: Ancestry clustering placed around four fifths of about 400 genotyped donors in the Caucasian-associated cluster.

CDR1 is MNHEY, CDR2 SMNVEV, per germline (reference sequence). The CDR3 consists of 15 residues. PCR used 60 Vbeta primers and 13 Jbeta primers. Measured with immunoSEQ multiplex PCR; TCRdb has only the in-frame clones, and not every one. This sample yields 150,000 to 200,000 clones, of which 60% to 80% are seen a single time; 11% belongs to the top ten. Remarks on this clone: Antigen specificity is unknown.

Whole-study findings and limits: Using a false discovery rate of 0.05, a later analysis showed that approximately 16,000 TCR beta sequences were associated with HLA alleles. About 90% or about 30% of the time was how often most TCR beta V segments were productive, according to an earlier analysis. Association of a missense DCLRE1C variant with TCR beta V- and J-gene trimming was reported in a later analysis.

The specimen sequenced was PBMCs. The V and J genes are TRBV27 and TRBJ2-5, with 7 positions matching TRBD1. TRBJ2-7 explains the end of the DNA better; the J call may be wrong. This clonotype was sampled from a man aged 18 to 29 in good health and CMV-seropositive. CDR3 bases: TGTGCCAGCAGTTTTGGGACAGCCACGGACTACGAGCAGTACTTC. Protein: CASSFGTATDYEQYF.